This TCR beta chain was sequenced for a study of blood T cell repertoires in COVID-19. Study summary: Italy, Spain and the United States were the sources of the convalescent and acute COVID-19 samples.

Trimming removed 1 base at V and 6 bases at J, with 13 bases between. This CDR3 is built from 15 residues. The V gene's germline CDR1 is LGHNA and CDR2 YNFKEQ. Produced via immunoSEQ multiplex PCR; TCRdb's table is partial and in-frame only. The sample yields approximately 220,000 clones, roughly 85% seen once. All enrollees were roughly 18 to 90 years old and from about 25 US areas. In assigning cohorts, the study relied on participant-reported clinical history. The chain uses TRBV4-2 and TRBJ2-1; a weak D match, TRBD2 (6 bases). The specimen was PBMCs or T cells enriched from blood (not recorded which). The receptor's source is a middle-aged woman with acute COVID-19. The CDR3: CASSQGEDSANEQFF. DNA of the CDR3: TGTGCCAGCAGCCAAGGGGAGGACTCGGCCAATGAGCAGTTCTTC.